A single sample gave rise to the 32 T cell receptor beta chains below, sequenced in a study of CD8 T cells in ankylosing spondylitis. TCRdb used MiXCR to reprocess the 5' RACE reads, holding one entry per CDR3 protein. The table lists about 220,000 distinct CDR3 sequences, 10% to 13% of them singletons. Source material: blood, either unsorted or a sorted T cell fraction (not recorded which). The origin of the receptors is a male donor with ankylosing spondylitis or in good health (not recorded which).

This clonotype was observed at least ten times. The J gene is TRBJ2-3, the V gene TRBV20-1; 8 bases are shared with TRBD2. CDR1 is DFQATT, CDR2 SNEGSKA, per germline (reference sequence). The CDR3 extends over 16 amino acids. V lost 0 bases, J lost 0 bases, and 5 bases stayed unmatched. This CDR3 reads CSARDNRGGSTDTQYF. In DNA, the CDR3 is TGCAGTGCTAGAGATAACCGGGGGGGTAGCACAGATACGCAGTATTTT.

This clonotype was recorded many times. This chain connects TRBV6-5 to TRBJ2-5; D remains ambiguous. Germline V gene data show CDR1 as MNHEY and CDR2 as SVGAGI. This CDR3 has 11 amino acids. Deletions cut 7 bases from V and 0 bases from J, with 3 bases between. This chain's CDR3 is CASMYQETQYF. Written as DNA, the CDR3 is TGTGCCAGCATGTACCAAGAGACCCAGTACTTC.

This clonotype was seen repeatedly, ten times or more. The rearrangement joins TRBV7-2 to TRBJ2-7; D is unresolved. The CDR3 extends over 13 amino acids. V lost 0 bases to trimming and J lost 4 bases, with 7 bases between them. CDR1 is SGHTA and CDR2 is FQGNSA in the germline V gene. The CDR3 reads CASSLAQRYEQYF. CDR3 sequence (DNA): TGTGCCAGCAGCTTAGCGCAGAGGTACGAGCAGTACTTC.

This clonotype was counted many times. V gene TRBV24-1 combines with J gene TRBJ2-3; D is possibly TRBD1 (5 bases). Germline V CDR1 and CDR2: KGHDR, SFDVKD. Trimming removed 4 bases from V and 0 bases from J, with 10 bases in between. The CDR3 has 15 residues. This chain's CDR3 is CATSEGRHSTDTQYF. The CDR3 nucleotides read TGTGCCACCAGTGAGGGGCGGCACAGCACAGATACGCAGTATTTT.

This chain connects TRBV10-3 to TRBJ1-1, with D possibly TRBD1 on 6 matching bases. This CDR3 is built from 18 residues. Trimming stripped 0 bases from V and 4 bases from J, with 21 bases between. Germline loops: CDR1 ENHRY, CDR2 SYGVKD. CDR3 sequence (DNA): TGTGCCATCAGTGAGTCCCCGGGACAAATTGGTGCCAGCACTGAAGCTTTCTTT. This translates into CAISESPGQIGASTEAFF.

In this sample, this clonotype turned up many times. The J gene is TRBJ2-7, the V gene TRBV7-2, with 10 bases lining up with TRBD1. This CDR3 region has 15 residues. CDR1 and CDR2 from the germline V gene are SGHTA and FQGNSA. J gave up 1 base and V 4 bases, and 4 bases lay outside the gene matches. Here the CDR3 reads CASSYDRGLSYEQYF. Here the CDR3 DNA reads TGTGCCAGCAGCTACGACAGGGGGCTTTCCTACGAGCAGTACTTC.

This clonotype was picked up many times. The chain carries TRBV3-1 and TRBJ1-1, with unresolved D. The CDR3 length is 15 residues. CDR1 is LGHDT, CDR2 YNNKEL, per germline (reference sequence). V gave up 1 base and J gave up 1 base, with 10 bases separating them. This CDR3 reads CASSQALAGNTEAFF. The CDR3 nucleotides read TGTGCCAGCAGCCAAGCATTGGCAGGGAACACTGAAGCTTTCTTT. Based on the CDR3 plus reference TRBV3-1 and TRBJ1-1, the full variable domain is DTAVSQTPKYLVTQMGNDKSIKCEQNLGHDTMYWYKQDSKKFLKIMFSYNNKELIINETVPNRFSPKSPDKAHLNLHINSLELGDSAVYFCASSQALAGNTEAFFGQGTRLTVV.

In this sample, this clonotype turned up many times. This chain uses TRBV7-8 with TRBJ2-7; 9 bases align to TRBD2. This CDR3 comprises 14 residues. V was clipped by 1 base and J by 2 bases; unmatched bases: 0. Germline CDR1 reads SGHVS; CDR2 reads FQNEAQ. The CDR3 region is CASSLGTSAYEQYF. The CDR3 DNA is TGTGCCAGCAGCTTAGGGACTAGCGCCTACGAGCAGTACTTC.

In its sample, this clonotype was seen a few times. This sequence joins TRBV19 and TRBJ2-3; a weak D match, TRBD2 (8 bases). V dropped 7 bases and J dropped 2 bases, with 19 bases sitting between them. The CDR3 loop spans 16 amino acids. Per the germline V gene, CDR1 is LNHDA and CDR2 is SQIVND (reference sequence). CDR3 bases: TGTGCCAGTACCTCACGGGGGGGACAGACCACAGATACGCAGTATTTT. Translating it yields CASTSRGGQTTDTQYF.

V and J are TRBV3-1 and TRBJ2-3; 8 positions agree with TRBD2. V lost 4 bases, J lost 4 bases, and 10 bases stayed unmatched. This CDR3 comprises 16 residues. From germline, CDR1 is LGHDT and CDR2 YNNKEL (reference sequence). CDR3: CASSRLRGEGPDTQYF. The CDR3 region has the DNA TGTGCCAGCAGCCGCCTGCGGGGGGAGGGGCCAGATACGCAGTATTTT.

This clonotype was recorded at least ten times. The chain is built from TRBV12-3 or TRBV12-4 and TRBJ1-1; D not resolved. This CDR3 is built from 11 residues. Trimming pared 11 bases from V and 7 bases from J, leaving 14 bases between. In DNA form, the CDR3 reads TGTGCCTCCCGGGGTGTGTTTGAAGCTTTCTTT. It translates to CASRGVFEAFF.

This clonotype was counted at least ten times. The chain links TRBV15 to TRBJ1-1; a possible D gene is TRBD1 (6 bases). Trimming pared 1 base from V and 5 bases from J, leaving 23 bases between. Germline-derived CDR1 and CDR2 are LNHNV and YYDKDF (reference sequence). The CDR3 runs to 18 residues. The CDR3 region is CATSRGTFGRGFWTEAFF. The CDR3 region has the DNA TGTGCCACCAGCAGAGGGACTTTCGGCAGGGGATTTTGGACTGAAGCTTTCTTT.

This chain uses TRBV4-1 with TRBJ2-1, with no clear D. Germline values: CDR1 MGHRA, CDR2 YSYEKL. This CDR3 has 14 amino acids. V was pared by 1 base and J by 8 bases, with 12 bases between. The DNA for the CDR3 is TGCGCCAGCAGCCAAGCCCCAGATTTCGATGAGCAGTTCTTC. This gives the protein CASSQAPDFDEQFF.

The genes are TRBV7-2 and TRBJ2-7, with D perhaps matching TRBD1 or TRBD2 (6 bases each). This CDR3 has 15 residues. The germline V gene encodes CDR1 SGHTA and CDR2 FQGNSA. V was shortened by 5 bases and J by 2 bases, with 16 bases between the two germline ends. The CDR3 bases are TGTGCCAGCAGCCCTAGCTGGGGGGCTCCCTACGAGCAGTACTTC. It codes for CASSPSWGAPYEQYF.

The table lists this clonotype with many counts. This chain uses TRBV28 with TRBJ2-3, with no clear D. This CDR3 has 14 amino acids. Trimming stripped 2 bases from V and 2 bases from J, with 8 bases between. Germline-derived CDR1 and CDR2 are MDHEN and SYDVKM. CDR3 sequence reads: CASSLQPTTDTQYF. The CDR3 coding sequence is TGTGCCAGCAGTTTACAACCAACCACAGATACGCAGTATTTT.

At least ten counts were recorded for this clonotype. The chain couples TRBV20-1 to TRBJ2-1; 15 positions match TRBD2. V dropped 5 bases and J dropped 9; count of bases not matched to a gene: 11. Germline CDR1 reads DFQATT; CDR2 reads SNEGSKA (reference sequence). The CDR3 spans 16 residues. The CDR3 loop is CSAGTSGGYSLGEQFF. The CDR3 DNA sequence: TGCAGTGCTGGGACTAGCGGGGGGTATTCTCTCGGTGAGCAGTTCTTC.

A note on this clonotype: A read error is possible here, since a much larger clone lies one base away. The genes are TRBV28 and TRBJ2-1; 12 bases are shared with TRBD2. Germline V gene sequence: CDR1 MDHEN, CDR2 SYDVKM. The CDR3 contains 18 residues. Here the CDR3 reads CASSSQTSGGESYNAQFF. The CDR3, as DNA: TGTGCCAGCAGTTCCCAGACTAGCGGGGGAGAGTCCTACAATGCGCAGTTCTTC.

In this sample, this clonotype turned up many times. The V gene is TRBV4-2, the J gene TRBJ2-6, with D perhaps TRBD1 (5 bases). The germline V gene has CDR1 LGHNA and CDR2 YNFKEQ. Trimming stripped 0 bases from V and 2 bases from J, with 8 bases between. The CDR3 runs 16 residues. This chain's CDR3 is CASSQDGRAGANVLTF. CDR3 in DNA: TGTGCCAGCAGCCAAGATGGCAGGGCTGGGGCCAACGTCCTGACTTTC.

This clonotype was found many times. V is TRBV9 and J is TRBJ2-1; D is possibly TRBD2 (5 bases). The CDR3 length is 14 residues. V shed 0 bases and J shed 10 bases, with 14 bases lying between them. The germline V gene has CDR1 SGDLS and CDR2 YYNGEE. The CDR3 coding sequence is TGTGCCAGCAGCGTAGACGCCGAGGGTAGGGAGCAGTTCTTC. Protein: CASSVDAEGREQFF. The whole variable domain, remainder taken from reference TRBV9 and TRBJ2-1, is DSGVTQTPKHLITATGQRVTLRCSPRSGDLSVYWYQQSLDQGLQFLIQYYNGEERAKGNILERFSAQQFPDLHSELNLSSLELGDSALYFCASSVDAEGREQFFGPGTRLTVL.

The V and J genes are TRBV20-1 and TRBJ1-6; D is undetermined. CDR1 is DFQATT and CDR2 is SNEGSKA in the germline V gene (reference sequence). CDR3 size: 11 residues. Trimming took off 3 bases at V and 9 bases at J, with 6 bases between the two ends. CDR3 loop: CSASLGSPLHF. The CDR3 bases are TGCAGTGCTAGTTTGGGTTCACCCCTCCACTTT.

This clonotype was detected ten times or more. The V and J genes are TRBV29-1 and TRBJ1-6; TRBD1 aligns across 7 bases. The germline V gene encodes CDR1 SQVTM and CDR2 ANQGSEA. The CDR3 length is 12 residues. V lost 6 bases and J lost 8; bases outside the gene matches: 4. The CDR3 bases are TGCAGCGTCCGGGACAGCGATTCACCCCTCCACTTT. This codes for CSVRDSDSPLHF.

This clonotype came up many times. The chain carries TRBV18 and TRBJ1-1, with no clear D. Trimming left V 3 bases short and J 2 bases short, with 13 bases between. The CDR3 runs 15 residues. Germline V gene sequence: CDR1 KGHSH, CDR2 LQKENI. The CDR3: CASSPLTGFNTEAFF. The CDR3, as DNA: TGTGCCAGCTCACCCCTGACGGGTTTTAACACTGAAGCTTTCTTT.

This rearrangement joins TRBV12-3 or TRBV12-4 to TRBJ2-5; 8 nucleotides agree with TRBD1. The CDR3 has 14 residues. With 5 bases clipped from V and 5 bases from J, the junction kept 7 bases outside the gene matches. The CDR3 protein is CASSKTGVGETQYF. The CDR3 nucleotides are TGTGCCAGCAGTAAGACAGGGGTTGGGGAGACCCAGTACTTC.

This clonotype was seen a few times. The chain recombines TRBV5-1 with TRBJ2-7, with D perhaps TRBD1 (5 bases). The CDR3 sequence is 14 residues long. Germline V gene sequence: CDR1 SGHRS, CDR2 YFSETQ. Trimming stripped 0 bases from V and 4 bases from J, with 11 bases between. CDR3 bases: TGCGCCAGCAGCTTGGGCGCCAGGGAATACGAGCAGTACTTC. Translated, it gives CASSLGAREYEQYF.

In this sample, this clonotype turned up many times. The chain is built from TRBV7-9 and TRBJ1-3, with no clear D. The CDR3 covers 15 residues. Trimming cost V 3 bases and J 3 bases, with 12 bases left between them. Germline V lookup: CDR1 SEHNR, CDR2 FQNEAQ (reference sequence). Here the CDR3 DNA reads TGTGCCAGCAGCTTCGGGAAGCCACGTGGAAACACCATATATTTT. Its translation: CASSFGKPRGNTIYF.

The V call is TRBV5-5, the J call TRBJ1-4, with TRBD1 identical over 9 bases. Germline CDR1 SGHKS, CDR2 YYEKEE (reference sequence). The V and J ends lost 0 bases and 7 bases, in that order; junction bases with no gene match: 4. The CDR3 is 15 amino acids. The CDR3 reads CASSLARTGVEKLFF. CDR3 DNA sequence: TGTGCCAGCAGCTTGGCAAGGACAGGGGTTGAAAAACTGTTTTTT.

This clonotype showed up many times. The chain couples TRBV9 to TRBJ2-5, with D perhaps matching TRBD2 (5 bases). The CDR3 covers 14 residues. Germline CDR1 reads SGDLS; CDR2 reads YYNGEE. With 0 bases removed from V and 2 bases from J, the gap between germline ends came to 8 bases. CDR3 region: CASSVGGRQETQYF. The CDR3 DNA is TGTGCCAGCAGCGTAGGTGGGAGACAAGAGACCCAGTACTTC.

The gene calls are TRBV11-2 and TRBJ2-7, with a weak D call TRBD1 (5 bases). The CDR3 spans 14 residues. The V gene lost 3 bases and the J gene lost 2 bases, with 11 bases spanning the gap. CDR1 and CDR2 (germline): SGHAT, FQNNGV. As DNA, the CDR3 is TGTGCCAGCAGCTTTTCGACAGTGGCCTACGAGCAGTACTTC. Amino acids: CASSFSTVAYEQYF.

This clonotype turned up a few times. The chain carries TRBV12-3 or TRBV12-4 and TRBJ1-1; D perhaps matches TRBD1 (5 bases). V was clipped by 7 bases and J by 10 bases, with 13 bases between them. The CDR3 runs 11 residues. CDR3 coding DNA: TGTGCCAGCACAGGTTGGGGGGGAGCTTTCTTT. It translates to CASTGWGGAFF.

This clonotype was seen ten or more times. The V gene is TRBV5-8, the J gene TRBJ1-6; tentative D call: TRBD1 (6 bases). Deletions cut 2 bases from V and 8 bases from J, with 11 bases between. The CDR3 covers 14 residues. CDR1 is SGHTS and CDR2 is YDEGEE in the germline V gene. CDR3 sequence reads: CASSFQGIDSPLHF. CDR3 nucleotides: TGTGCCAGCAGCTTTCAGGGGATTGATTCACCCCTCCACTTT.

The rearrangement uses TRBV6-1 and TRBJ1-4, with 7 nucleotides matching TRBD1. The V gene's germline CDR1 is MNHNS and CDR2 SASEGT. V shed 4 bases, J shed 6 bases, and the junction held 11 bases outside the gene matches. This CDR3 contains 16 residues. CDR3 loop: CASSVEEGQAHEKLFF. In nucleotides, the CDR3 is TGTGCCAGCAGTGTTGAAGAAGGACAGGCGCATGAAAAACTGTTTTTT.

The chain recombines TRBV6-1 with TRBJ1-2; 7 bases line up with TRBD1. CDR1 and CDR2 from the germline V gene are MNHNS and SASEGT. V was pared by 6 bases and J by 2 bases, with 6 bases of the junction left unmatched. The CDR3 is 14 amino acids. This CDR3 is CASSPSQGNYGYTF. The CDR3 DNA is TGTGCCAGCAGCCCATCACAGGGGAACTATGGCTACACCTTC.